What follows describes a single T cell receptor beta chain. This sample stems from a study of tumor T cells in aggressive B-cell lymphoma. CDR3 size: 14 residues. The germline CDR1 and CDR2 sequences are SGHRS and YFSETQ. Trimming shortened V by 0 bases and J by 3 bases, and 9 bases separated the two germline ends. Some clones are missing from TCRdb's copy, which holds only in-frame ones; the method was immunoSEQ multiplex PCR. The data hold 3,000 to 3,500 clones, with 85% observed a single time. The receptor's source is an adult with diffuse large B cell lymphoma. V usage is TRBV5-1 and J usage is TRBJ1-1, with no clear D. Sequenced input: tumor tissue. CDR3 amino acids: CASSLAIGYTEAFF. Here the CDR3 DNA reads TGCGCCAGCAGCTTGGCCATCGGGTACACTGAAGCTTTCTTT.